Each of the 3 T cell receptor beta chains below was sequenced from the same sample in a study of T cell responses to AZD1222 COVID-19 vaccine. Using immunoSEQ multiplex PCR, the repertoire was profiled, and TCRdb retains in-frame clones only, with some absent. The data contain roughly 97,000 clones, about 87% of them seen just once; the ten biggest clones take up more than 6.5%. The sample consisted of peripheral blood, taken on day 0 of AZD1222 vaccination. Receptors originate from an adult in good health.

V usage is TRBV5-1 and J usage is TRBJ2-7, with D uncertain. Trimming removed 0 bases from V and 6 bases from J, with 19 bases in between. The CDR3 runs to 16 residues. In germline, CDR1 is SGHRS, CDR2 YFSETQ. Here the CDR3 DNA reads TGCGCCAGCAGCTTGGTGGGCGGAAAACTAAGGGTCGAGCAGTACTTC. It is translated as CASSLVGGKLRVEQYF.

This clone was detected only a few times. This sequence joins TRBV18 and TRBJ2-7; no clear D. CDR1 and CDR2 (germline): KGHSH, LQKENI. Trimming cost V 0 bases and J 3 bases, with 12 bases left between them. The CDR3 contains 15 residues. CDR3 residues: CASSPPTHGNYEQYF. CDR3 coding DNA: TGTGCCAGCTCACCACCGACGCACGGAAACTACGAGCAGTACTTC.

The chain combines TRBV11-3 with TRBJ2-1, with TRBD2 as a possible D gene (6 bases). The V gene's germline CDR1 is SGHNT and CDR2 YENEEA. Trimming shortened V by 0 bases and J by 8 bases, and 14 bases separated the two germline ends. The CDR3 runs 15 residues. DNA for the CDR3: TGTGCCAGCAGCTTAGAAGCGGGCTTAGAGCATGAGCAGTTCTTC. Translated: CASSLEAGLEHEQFF.